This T cell receptor (beta chain) is from a study of blood T cell repertoires in COVID-19. Background on the study: PBMCs, B-cell-depleted T cells, or T cells were the source of the cDNA or gDNA that made up the material.

Trimming removed 5 bases from V and 7 bases from J; junction bases left unmatched: 7. Germline values: CDR1 PRHDT, CDR2 FYEKMQ (reference sequence). CDR3 size: 15 residues. As processed by the authors: Amplifying reference gene primers gave estimates of nucleated cell counts. Repertoires were generated with immunoSEQ multiplex PCR, while TCRdb's copy carries only in-frame clones and drops some. The DNA gave D and trimming, while V, J and clone size come from that table. The sample includes some 45,000 clones, 83% of them seen just once. The sequence derives from an elderly man in a cohort sampled during active COVID-19. Sample: peripheral blood. The chain joins TRBV13 to TRBJ2-7; 14 bases are shared with TRBD2. CDR3 nucleotide sequence: TGTGCCAGCAGCCCGTGGACTAGCGGGAGGTATGAGCAGTACTTC. Amino acid sequence: CASSPWTSGRYEQYF.